What follows is one T cell receptor (beta chain) and its context. Its antigen remains unknown. V was pared by 4 bases and J by 2 bases, with 20 bases between. Germline CDR1 is SGHAT and CDR2 is FQNNGV. The CDR3 length is 17 residues. The data derive from a study of T cell repertoires in cytomegalovirus infection. TCRdb used MiXCR to reprocess the reads, holding one entry per CDR3 protein. The data contain hundreds of thousands of distinct CDR3 sequences, approximately 31% of them singletons. This chain connects TRBV11-2 to TRBJ1-2; D is ambiguous. This sequence was found in a human donor in good health (CMV status not recorded). Some clones in this sample may be carry-over from other donors' samples. The sequencing used cultured CD8+ T cells from PBMCs, collected from culture after CMV antigen stimulation. The CDR3 sequence is CASSSYPEGAENYGYTF. The CDR3 region has the DNA TGTGCCAGCAGCTCGTACCCAGAGGGCGCCGAGAACTATGGCTACACCTTC.